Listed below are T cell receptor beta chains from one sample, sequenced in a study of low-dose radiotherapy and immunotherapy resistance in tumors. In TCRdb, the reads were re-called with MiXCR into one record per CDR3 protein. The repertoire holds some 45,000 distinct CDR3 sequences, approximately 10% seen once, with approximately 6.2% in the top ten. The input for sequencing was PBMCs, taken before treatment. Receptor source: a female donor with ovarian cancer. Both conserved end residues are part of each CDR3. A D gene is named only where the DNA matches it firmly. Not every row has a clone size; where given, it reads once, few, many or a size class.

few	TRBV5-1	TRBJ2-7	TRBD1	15	CASSLLSGGPYEQYF	TGCGCCAGCAGCTTGTTGTCAGGGGGTCCCTACGAGCAGTACTTC
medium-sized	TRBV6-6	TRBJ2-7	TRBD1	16	CASSAIDRGLSYEQYF	TGTGCCAGCAGTGCAATAGACAGGGGGTTATCCTACGAGCAGTACTTC
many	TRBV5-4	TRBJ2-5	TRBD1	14	CASSITGTAETQYF	TGTGCCAGCAGCATAACCGGGACAGCCGAGACCCAGTACTTC
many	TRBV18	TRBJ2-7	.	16	CASSPVGGFSSYEQYF	TGTGCCAGCTCACCGGTCGGTGGCTTTAGCTCCTACGAGCAGTACTTC
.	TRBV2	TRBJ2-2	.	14	CASRGTRSYGELFF	TGTGCCAGCAGGGGAACTAGATCTTACGGGGAGCTGTTTTTT
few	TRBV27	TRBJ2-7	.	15	CASSPPGFQTHEQYF	TGTGCCAGCAGTCCGCCGGGATTTCAGACCCACGAGCAGTACTTC
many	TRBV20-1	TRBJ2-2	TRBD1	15	CSATRQGVNTGELFF	TGCAGTGCTACCAGACAGGGGGTAAACACCGGGGAGCTGTTTTTT
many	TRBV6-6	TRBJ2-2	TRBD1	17	CASSYLGQGLNTGELFF	TGTGCCAGCAGTTACCTGGGACAGGGCTTGAACACCGGGGAGCTGTTTTTT
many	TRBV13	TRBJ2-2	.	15	CASSLWGHRTGELFF	TGTGCCAGCAGCTTATGGGGACATCGCACCGGGGAGCTGTTTTTT
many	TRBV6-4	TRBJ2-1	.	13	CASSGTPNNEQFF	TGTGCCAGCAGCGGGACTCCTAACAATGAGCAGTTCTTC
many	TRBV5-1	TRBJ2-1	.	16	CASSFEGGGAYNEQFF	TGCGCCAGCAGCTTCGAAGGGGGGGGGGCTTACAATGAGCAGTTCTTC
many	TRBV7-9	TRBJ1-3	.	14	CAKSGTHSGNTIYF	TGTGCCAAATCCGGGACCCACTCTGGAAACACCATATATTTT
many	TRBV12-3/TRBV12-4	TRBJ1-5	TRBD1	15	CASSLGGQSGAPQHF	TGTGCCAGCAGTTTAGGGGGACAGTCGGGCGCGCCCCAGCATTTT
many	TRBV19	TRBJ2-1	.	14	CASSMGLPYNEQFF	TGTGCCAGTAGTATGGGGCTACCGTACAATGAGCAGTTCTTC
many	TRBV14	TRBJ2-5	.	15	CASSQDRQGRETQYF	TGTGCCAGCAGCCAAGATAGGCAGGGCCGGGAGACCCAGTACTTC
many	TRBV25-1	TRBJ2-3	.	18	CASSEWGLLSPSTDTQYF	TGTGCCAGCAGTGAATGGGGCCTCTTATCCCCTAGCACAGATACGCAGTATTTT
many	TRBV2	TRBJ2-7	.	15	CASSQIRQARAEQYF	TGTGCCAGCAGTCAGATTCGACAGGCGAGGGCCGAGCAGTACTTC
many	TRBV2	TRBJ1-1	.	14	CASVLGGAGTEAFF	TGTGCCAGCGTCTTGGGGGGCGCGGGGACTGAAGCTTTCTTT
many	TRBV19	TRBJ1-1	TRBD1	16	CASTPQGAGTGTEAFF	TGTGCCAGCACACCACAGGGGGCAGGGACGGGCACTGAAGCTTTCTTT
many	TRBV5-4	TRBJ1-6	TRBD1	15	CASSLSRDRDSPLHF	TGTGCCAGCAGCCTGAGCCGGGACAGGGACTCACCCCTCCACTTT
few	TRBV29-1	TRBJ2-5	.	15	CSVGVGPVLQETQYF	TGCAGCGTTGGGGTAGGACCCGTCTTGCAAGAGACCCAGTACTTC
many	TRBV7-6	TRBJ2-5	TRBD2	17	CASSLELAGTYQETQYF	TGTGCCAGCAGCTTAGAGCTAGCGGGGACGTACCAAGAGACCCAGTACTTC
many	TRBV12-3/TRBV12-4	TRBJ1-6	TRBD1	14	CASSPTGGTGPLHF	TGTGCCAGCAGCCCCACAGGGGGCACGGGACCCCTCCACTTT
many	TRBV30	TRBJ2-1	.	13	CAWTATPYNEQFF	TGTGCCTGGACAGCCACACCCTACAATGAGCAGTTCTTC
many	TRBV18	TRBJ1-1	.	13	CASSPGVGTEAFF	TGTGCCAGCTCACCAGGGGTCGGCACTGAAGCTTTCTTT
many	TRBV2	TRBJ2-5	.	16	CASSEGKRVPQETQYF	TGTGCCAGCAGTGAAGGTAAACGGGTTCCTCAAGAGACCCAGTACTTC
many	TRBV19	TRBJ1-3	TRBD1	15	CASSPGTGPGNTIYF	TGTGCCAGTAGTCCGGGGACAGGACCTGGAAACACCATATATTTT